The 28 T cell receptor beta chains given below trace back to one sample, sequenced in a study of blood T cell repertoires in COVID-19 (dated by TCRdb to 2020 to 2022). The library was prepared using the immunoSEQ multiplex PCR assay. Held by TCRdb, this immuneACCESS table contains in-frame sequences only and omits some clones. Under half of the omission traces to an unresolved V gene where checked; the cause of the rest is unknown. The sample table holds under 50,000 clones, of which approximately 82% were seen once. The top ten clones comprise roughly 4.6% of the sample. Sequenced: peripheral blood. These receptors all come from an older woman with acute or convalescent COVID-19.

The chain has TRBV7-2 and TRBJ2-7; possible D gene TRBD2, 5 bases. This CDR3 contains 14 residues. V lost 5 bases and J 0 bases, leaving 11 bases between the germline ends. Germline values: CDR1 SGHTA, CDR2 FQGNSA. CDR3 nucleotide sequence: TGTGCCAGCAGCCTCGACTATTTCTCCTACGAGCAGTACTTC. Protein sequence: CASSLDYFSYEQYF.

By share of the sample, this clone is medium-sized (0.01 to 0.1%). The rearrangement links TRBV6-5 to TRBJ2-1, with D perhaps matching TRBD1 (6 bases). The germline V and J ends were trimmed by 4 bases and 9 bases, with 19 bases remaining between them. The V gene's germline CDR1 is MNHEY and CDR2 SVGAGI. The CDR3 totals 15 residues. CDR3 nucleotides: TGTGCCAGCAGTTTGGGGGACATAAATGGAGGTGAGCAGTTCTTC. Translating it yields CASSLGDINGGEQFF.

CDR3: CASSLQRGPQEKLFF. The CDR3 DNA sequence: TGCGCCAGCAGCCTACAAAGGGGCCCCCAGGAAAAACTGTTTTTT. The gene calls are TRBV5-1 and TRBJ1-4; tentative D call: TRBD1 (5 bases). Germline V gene data show CDR1 as SGHRS and CDR2 as YFSETQ. Trimming removed 4 bases from V and 8 bases from J, with 18 bases in between. The CDR3 is made up of 15 amino acids.

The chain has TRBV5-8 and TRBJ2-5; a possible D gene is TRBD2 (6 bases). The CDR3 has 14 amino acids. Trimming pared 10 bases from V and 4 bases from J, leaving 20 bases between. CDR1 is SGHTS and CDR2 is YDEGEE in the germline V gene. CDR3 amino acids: CARRGLAEGETQYF. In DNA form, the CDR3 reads TGTGCCCGGAGGGGTTTAGCGGAGGGAGAGACCCAGTACTTC.

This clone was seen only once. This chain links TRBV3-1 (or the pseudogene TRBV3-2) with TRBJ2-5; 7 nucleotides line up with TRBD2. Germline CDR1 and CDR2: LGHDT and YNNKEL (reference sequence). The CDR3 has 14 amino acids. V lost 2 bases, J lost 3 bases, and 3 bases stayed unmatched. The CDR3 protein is CASSQLGGEETQYF. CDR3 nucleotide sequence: TGTGCCAGCAGCCAACTGGGGGGGGAAGAGACCCAGTACTTC.

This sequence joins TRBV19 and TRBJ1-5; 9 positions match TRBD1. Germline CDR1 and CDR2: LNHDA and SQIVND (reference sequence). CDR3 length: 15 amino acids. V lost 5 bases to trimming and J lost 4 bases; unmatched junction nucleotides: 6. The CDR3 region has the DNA TGTGCCAGTAGTCCGGGGACAGGGAGTAATCAGCCCCAGCATTTT. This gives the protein CASSPGTGSNQPQHF.

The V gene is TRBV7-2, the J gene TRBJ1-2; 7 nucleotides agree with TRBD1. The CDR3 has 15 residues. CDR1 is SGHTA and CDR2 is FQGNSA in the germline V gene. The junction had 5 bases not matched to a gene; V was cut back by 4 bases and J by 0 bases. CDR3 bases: TGTGCCAGCAGCTCTCCGGGACAGTCTAACTATGGCTACACCTTC. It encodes CASSSPGQSNYGYTF.

DNA of the CDR3: TGCGCCAGCAACCCTCTTAGGGGAATGAACACTGAAGCTTTCTTT. Protein: CASNPLRGMNTEAFF. The gene calls are TRBV5-1 and TRBJ1-1, with D possibly being TRBD1 (5 bases). The CDR3 length is 15 residues. CDR1 and CDR2 (germline): SGHRS, YFSETQ. V shed 6 bases and J shed 0 bases, with 15 bases lying between them.

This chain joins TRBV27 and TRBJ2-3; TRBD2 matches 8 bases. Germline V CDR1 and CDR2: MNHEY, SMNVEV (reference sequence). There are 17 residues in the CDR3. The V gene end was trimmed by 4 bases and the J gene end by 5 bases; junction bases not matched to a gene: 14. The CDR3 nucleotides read TGTGCCAGCAGTTCCCCTGGCGGGCTAGCGGGCTTAGATACGCAGTATTTT. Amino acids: CASSSPGGLAGLDTQYF.

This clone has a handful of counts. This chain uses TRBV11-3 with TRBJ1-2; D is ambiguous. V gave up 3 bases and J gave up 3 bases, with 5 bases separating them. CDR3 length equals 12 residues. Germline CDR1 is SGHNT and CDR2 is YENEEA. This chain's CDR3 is CASSFGDYGYTF. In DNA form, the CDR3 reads TGTGCCAGCAGCTTCGGGGACTATGGCTACACCTTC.

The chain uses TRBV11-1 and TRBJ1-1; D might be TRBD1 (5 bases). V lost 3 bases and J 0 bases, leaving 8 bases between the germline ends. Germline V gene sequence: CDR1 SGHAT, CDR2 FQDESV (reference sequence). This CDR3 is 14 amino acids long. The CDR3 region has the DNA TGTGCCAGCAGCTTGGGGGGGATGAACACTGAAGCTTTCTTT. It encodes CASSLGGMNTEAFF.

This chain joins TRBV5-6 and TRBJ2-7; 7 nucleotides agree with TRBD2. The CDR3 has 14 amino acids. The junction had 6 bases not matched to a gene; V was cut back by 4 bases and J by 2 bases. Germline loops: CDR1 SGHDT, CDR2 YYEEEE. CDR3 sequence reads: CASSLVGRTYEQYF. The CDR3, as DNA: TGTGCCAGCAGCCTTGTCGGGAGGACCTACGAGCAGTACTTC.

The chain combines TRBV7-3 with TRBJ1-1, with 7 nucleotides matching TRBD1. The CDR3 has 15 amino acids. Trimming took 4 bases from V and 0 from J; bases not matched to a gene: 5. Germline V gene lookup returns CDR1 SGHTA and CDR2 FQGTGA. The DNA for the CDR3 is TGTGCCAGCAGCTCGGGACAGCCCATGAACACTGAAGCTTTCTTT. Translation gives CASSSGQPMNTEAFF.

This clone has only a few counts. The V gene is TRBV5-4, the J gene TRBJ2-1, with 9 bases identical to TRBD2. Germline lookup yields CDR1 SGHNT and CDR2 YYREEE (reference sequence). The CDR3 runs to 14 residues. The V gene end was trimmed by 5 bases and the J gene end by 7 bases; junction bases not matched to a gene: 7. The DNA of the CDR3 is TGTGCCAGCAGACCCTCCCTAGCGGGAAATGAGCAGTTCTTC. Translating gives CASRPSLAGNEQFF.

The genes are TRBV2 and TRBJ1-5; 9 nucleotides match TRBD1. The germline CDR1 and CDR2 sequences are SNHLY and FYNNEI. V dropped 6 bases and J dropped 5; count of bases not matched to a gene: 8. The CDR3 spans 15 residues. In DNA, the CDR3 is TGTGCCAGCAGGGACAGGGGTAGGGGCCATCAGCCCCAGCATTTT. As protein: CASRDRGRGHQPQHF.

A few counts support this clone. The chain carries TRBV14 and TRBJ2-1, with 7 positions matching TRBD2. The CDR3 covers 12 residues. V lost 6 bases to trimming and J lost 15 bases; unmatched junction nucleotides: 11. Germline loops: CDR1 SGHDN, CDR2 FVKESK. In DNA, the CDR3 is TGTGCCAGCAGTCAAAGGGCGGGAGATCTGTTCTTC. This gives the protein CASSQRAGDLFF. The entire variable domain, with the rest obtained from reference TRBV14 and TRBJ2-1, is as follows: EAGVTQFPSHSVIEKGQTVTLRCDPISGHDNLYWYRRVMGKEIKFLLHFVKESKQDESGMPNNRFLAERTGGTYSTLKVQPAELEDSGVYFCASSQRAGDLFFGPGTRLTVL.

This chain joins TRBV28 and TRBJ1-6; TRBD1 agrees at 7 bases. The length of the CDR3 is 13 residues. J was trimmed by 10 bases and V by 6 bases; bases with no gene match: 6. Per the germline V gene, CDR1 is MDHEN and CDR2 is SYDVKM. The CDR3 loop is CASRPGRGSPLHF. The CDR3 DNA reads TGTGCCAGCAGGCCGGGCAGGGGGTCACCCCTCCACTTT.

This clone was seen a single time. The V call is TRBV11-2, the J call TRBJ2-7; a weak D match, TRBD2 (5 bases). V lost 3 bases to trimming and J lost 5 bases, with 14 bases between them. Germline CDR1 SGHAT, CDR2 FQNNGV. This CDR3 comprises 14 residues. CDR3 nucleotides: TGTGCCAGCAGCTTCAGGCGGGTCAGAAACGAGCAGTACTTC. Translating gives CASSFRRVRNEQYF.

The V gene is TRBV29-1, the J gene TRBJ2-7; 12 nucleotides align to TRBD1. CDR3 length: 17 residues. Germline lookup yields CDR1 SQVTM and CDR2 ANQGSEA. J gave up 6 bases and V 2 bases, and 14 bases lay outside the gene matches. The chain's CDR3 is CSVELRDRGQRSGEQYF. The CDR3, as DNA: TGCAGCGTTGAACTCCGGGACAGGGGGCAGCGGAGTGGCGAGCAGTACTTC.

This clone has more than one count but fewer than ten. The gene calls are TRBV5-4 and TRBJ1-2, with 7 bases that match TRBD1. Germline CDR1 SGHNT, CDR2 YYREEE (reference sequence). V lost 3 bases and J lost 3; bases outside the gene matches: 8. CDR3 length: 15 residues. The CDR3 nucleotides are TGTGCCAGCAGCTCCGGGACAGCCAGTTACTATGGCTACACCTTC. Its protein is CASSSGTASYYGYTF. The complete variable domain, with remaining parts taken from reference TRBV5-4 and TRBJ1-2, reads ETGVTQSPTHLIKTRGQQVTLRCSSQSGHNTVSWYQQALGQGPQFIFQYYREEENGRGNFPPRFSGLQFPNYSSELNVNALELDDSALYLCASSSGTASYYGYTFGSGTRLTVV.

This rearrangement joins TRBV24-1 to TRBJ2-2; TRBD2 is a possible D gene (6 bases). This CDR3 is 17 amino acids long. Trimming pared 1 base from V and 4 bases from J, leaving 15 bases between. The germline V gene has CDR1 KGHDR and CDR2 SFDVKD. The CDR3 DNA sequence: TGTGCCACCAGTGATTTTGTCCAGGGAGGACGCACCGGGGAGCTGTTTTTT. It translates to CATSDFVQGGRTGELFF.

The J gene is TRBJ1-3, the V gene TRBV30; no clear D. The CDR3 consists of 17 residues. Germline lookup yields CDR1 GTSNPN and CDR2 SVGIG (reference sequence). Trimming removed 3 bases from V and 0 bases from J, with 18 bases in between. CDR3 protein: CAWSDGGLLRSGNTIYF. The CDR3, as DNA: TGTGCCTGGAGCGACGGCGGCTTACTACGCTCTGGAAACACCATATATTTT.

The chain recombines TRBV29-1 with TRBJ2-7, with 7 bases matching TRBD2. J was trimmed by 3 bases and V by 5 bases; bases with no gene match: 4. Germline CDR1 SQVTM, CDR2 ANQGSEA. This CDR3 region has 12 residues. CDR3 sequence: CSVLGGNYEQYF. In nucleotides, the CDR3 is TGCAGCGTTTTGGGGGGGAACTACGAGCAGTACTTC.

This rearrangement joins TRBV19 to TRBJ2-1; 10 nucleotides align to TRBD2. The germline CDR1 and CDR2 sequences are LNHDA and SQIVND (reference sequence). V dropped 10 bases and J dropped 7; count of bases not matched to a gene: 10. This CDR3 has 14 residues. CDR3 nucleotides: TGTGCCACCGAACTAGCGGGACCTGGGAATGAGCAGTTCTTC. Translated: CATELAGPGNEQFF.

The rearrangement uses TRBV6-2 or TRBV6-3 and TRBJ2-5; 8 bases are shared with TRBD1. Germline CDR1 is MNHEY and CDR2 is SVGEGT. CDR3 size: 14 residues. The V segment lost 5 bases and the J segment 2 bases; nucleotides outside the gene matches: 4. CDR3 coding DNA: TGTGCCAGCAGTCCATGGACAGGGCAAGAGACCCAGTACTTC. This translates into CASSPWTGQETQYF.

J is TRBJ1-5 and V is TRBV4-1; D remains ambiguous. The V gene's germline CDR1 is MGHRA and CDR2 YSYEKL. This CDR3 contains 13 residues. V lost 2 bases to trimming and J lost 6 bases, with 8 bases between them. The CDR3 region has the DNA TGCGCCAGCAGCCAACAGGTGTTTCAGCCCCAGCATTTT. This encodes CASSQQVFQPQHF.

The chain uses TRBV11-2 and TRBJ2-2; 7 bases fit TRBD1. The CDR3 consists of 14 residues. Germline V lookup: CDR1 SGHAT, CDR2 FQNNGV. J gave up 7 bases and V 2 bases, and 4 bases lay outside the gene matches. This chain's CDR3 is CASSLRQGVGELFF. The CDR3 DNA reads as TGTGCCAGCAGCTTACGACAGGGAGTCGGGGAGCTGTTTTTT.

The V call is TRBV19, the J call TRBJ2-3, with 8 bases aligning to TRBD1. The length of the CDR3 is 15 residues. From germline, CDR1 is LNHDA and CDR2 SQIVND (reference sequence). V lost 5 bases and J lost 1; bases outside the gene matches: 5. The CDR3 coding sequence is TGTGCCAGTAGTTCCCTGGGACAGGGCACAGATACGCAGTATTTT. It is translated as CASSSLGQGTDTQYF.